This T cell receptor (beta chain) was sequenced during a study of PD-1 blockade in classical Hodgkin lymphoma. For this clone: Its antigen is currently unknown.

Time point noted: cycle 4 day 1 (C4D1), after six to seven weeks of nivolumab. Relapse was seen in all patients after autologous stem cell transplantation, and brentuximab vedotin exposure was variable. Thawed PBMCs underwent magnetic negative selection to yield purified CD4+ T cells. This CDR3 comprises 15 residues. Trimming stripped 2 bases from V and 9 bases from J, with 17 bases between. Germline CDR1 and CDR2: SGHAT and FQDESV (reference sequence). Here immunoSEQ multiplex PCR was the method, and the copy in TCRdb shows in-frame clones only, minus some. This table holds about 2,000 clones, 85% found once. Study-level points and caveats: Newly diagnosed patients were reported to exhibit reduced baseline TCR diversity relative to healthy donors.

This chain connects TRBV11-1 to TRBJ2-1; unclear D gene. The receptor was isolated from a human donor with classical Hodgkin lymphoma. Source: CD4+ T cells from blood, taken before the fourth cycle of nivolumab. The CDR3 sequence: CASSLRSSRRAEQFF. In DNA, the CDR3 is TGTGCCAGCAGCTTAAGATCGTCAAGACGAGCTGAGCAGTTCTTC.